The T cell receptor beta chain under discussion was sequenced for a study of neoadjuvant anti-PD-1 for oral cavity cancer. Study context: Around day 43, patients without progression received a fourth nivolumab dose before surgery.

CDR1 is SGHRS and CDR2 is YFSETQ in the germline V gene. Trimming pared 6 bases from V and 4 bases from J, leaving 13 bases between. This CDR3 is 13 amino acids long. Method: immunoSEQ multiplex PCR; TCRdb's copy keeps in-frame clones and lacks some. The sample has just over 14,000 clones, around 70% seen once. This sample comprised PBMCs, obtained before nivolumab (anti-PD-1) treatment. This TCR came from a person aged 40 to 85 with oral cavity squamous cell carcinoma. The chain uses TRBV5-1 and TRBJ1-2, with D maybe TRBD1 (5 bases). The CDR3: CASTPGQSYGYTF. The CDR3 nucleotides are TGCGCCAGCACGCCAGGGCAATCCTATGGCTACACCTTC. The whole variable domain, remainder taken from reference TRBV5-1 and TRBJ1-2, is KAGVTQTPRYLIKTRGQQVTLSCSPISGHRSVSWYQQTPGQGLQFLFEYFSETQRNKGNFPGRFSGRQFSNSRSEMNVSTLELGDSALYLCASTPGQSYGYTFGSGTRLTVV.